Listed here are 11 T cell receptor beta chains from one sample, sequenced in a study of response to subunit inactivated influenza vaccine. In TCRdb, the RT-PCR reads were re-called with MiXCR into one record per CDR3 protein. Here the sample spans approximately 290,000 distinct CDR3 sequences, approximately 20% being singletons. The specimen comprised PBMCs from blood, sampled 21 months after vaccination. The receptor set was obtained from a man aged 45 to 70 who received an inactivated influenza vaccine.

This clonotype has just a few counts. V is TRBV5-1 and J is TRBJ1-2; tentatively, D is TRBD1 (6 bases). Germline assignment: CDR1 SGHRS and CDR2 YFSETQ. The V gene lost 0 bases and the J gene lost 0 bases, with 9 bases spanning the gap. The CDR3 is 15 residues long. The CDR3 region is CASSLGGLSNYGYTF. The CDR3 DNA sequence: TGCGCCAGCAGCTTGGGGGGGCTCTCTAACTATGGCTACACCTTC.

This clonotype was observed a few times. The gene calls are TRBV20-1 and TRBJ1-6; no definite D call. The CDR3 has 16 residues. Deletions cut 6 bases from V and 0 bases from J, with 15 bases between. CDR1 DFQATT and CDR2 SNEGSKA come from the germline V gene (reference sequence). This CDR3 reads CSARDRLDSYNSPLHF. The CDR3 coding sequence is TGCAGTGCCCGGGATCGCTTAGACTCCTATAATTCACCCCTCCACTTT.

This chain connects TRBV29-1 to TRBJ2-3; D is ambiguous. The CDR3 loop spans 10 amino acids. Germline V gene sequence: CDR1 SQVTM, CDR2 ANQGSEA. V dropped 2 bases and J dropped 10 bases, with 7 bases sitting between them. CDR3 sequence reads: CSVEKVSQYF. CDR3 sequence (DNA): TGCAGCGTTGAAAAGGTTTCGCAGTATTTT.

The chain combines TRBV20-1 with TRBJ1-1; 7 nucleotides match TRBD1. CDR3 size: 14 residues. With 4 bases clipped from V and 6 bases from J, the junction kept 11 bases outside the gene matches. Looked up from germline, CDR1 is DFQATT and CDR2 is SNEGSKA (reference sequence). CDR3 protein: CSATPGDSGSEAFF. The CDR3 DNA reads as TGCAGTGCTACCCCTGGGGACAGTGGATCTGAAGCTTTCTTT.

The chain combines TRBV28 with TRBJ1-2; 12 bases fit TRBD1. V lost 5 bases and J lost 4; bases outside the gene matches: 5. This CDR3 has 15 amino acids. Germline V gene data show CDR1 as MDHEN and CDR2 as SYDVKM. The CDR3 protein is CASSRDRGRVYGYTF. The CDR3 DNA sequence: TGTGCCAGCAGTCGGGACAGGGGGCGCGTCTATGGCTACACCTTC.

This chain connects TRBV20-1 to TRBJ2-1; no clear D. The ends were cut back, 0 bases at V and 2 bases at J, with 14 bases in the middle. The CDR3 is 16 residues long. Germline lookup yields CDR1 DFQATT and CDR2 SNEGSKA (reference sequence). CDR3 in amino acids: CSARDVLGPTYNEQFF. The CDR3 bases are TGCAGTGCTAGAGATGTTTTAGGTCCTACCTACAATGAGCAGTTCTTC.

This chain links TRBV10-3 with TRBJ2-1; the D is unclear. V shed 6 bases and J shed 0 bases, with 9 bases lying between them. Germline CDR1 reads ENHRY; CDR2 reads SYGVKD. This CDR3 comprises 14 residues. As DNA, the CDR3 is TGTGCCATCAGAGACTCGAACTCCTACAATGAGCAGTTCTTC. This gives the protein CAIRDSNSYNEQFF.

This clonotype was detected only a few times. The chain links TRBV20-1 to TRBJ1-6; D gene unclear. V shed 3 bases and J shed 7 bases, with 10 bases lying between them. There are 13 residues in the CDR3. CDR1 is DFQATT, CDR2 SNEGSKA, per germline (reference sequence). CDR3 DNA sequence: TGCAGTGCTAGTCCCGGCTGGAATTCACCCCTCCACTTT. It translates to CSASPGWNSPLHF.

The chain recombines TRBV11-2 with TRBJ2-3, with 14 bases that match TRBD2. V trimming: 0 bases; J trimming: 3 bases; junction bases outside the gene matches: 2. Germline V gene lookup returns CDR1 SGHAT and CDR2 FQNNGV. This CDR3 has 17 amino acids. As DNA, the CDR3 is TGTGCCAGCAGCTTAGATGGACTAGCGGGGGGTACAGATACGCAGTATTTT. Its protein is CASSLDGLAGGTDTQYF.

This clonotype has at least ten counts. This chain joins TRBV4-1 and TRBJ1-5, with 9 positions matching TRBD1. J was trimmed by 4 bases and V by 4 bases; bases with no gene match: 11. The CDR3 is made up of 17 amino acids. Germline CDR1 reads MGHRA; CDR2 reads YSYEKL. The CDR3 nucleotides are TGCGCCAGCAGCCCCCAAGGACAGGGGACGGGTAATCAGCCCCAGCATTTT. Amino acids: CASSPQGQGTGNQPQHF.

In its sample, this clonotype was seen a few times. This chain links TRBV4-1 with TRBJ1-3, with D maybe TRBD1 (6 bases). V lost 1 base to trimming and J lost 2 bases, with 15 bases between them. The CDR3 is made up of 17 amino acids. The germline V gene encodes CDR1 MGHRA and CDR2 YSYEKL. This chain's CDR3 is CASSQVAGGATGNTIYF. CDR3 nucleotides: TGCGCCAGCAGCCAAGTAGCGGGGGGCGCGACTGGAAACACCATATATTTT.